This T cell receptor (beta chain) was captured by sequencing in a study of shared clonotypes between healthy human individuals (dated by TCRdb to 2018 to 2020). In the study overall: A couple of women and a few men aged 18 to 49 years were included in the cohort. To estimate repertoire size and how much clonotypes are shared between individuals, the study performed deep sequencing of blood TCR repertoires from a few healthy adults. Different laboratories and diverse techniques were used to prepare libraries and sequence TCR repertoires, to increase sequencing depth and limit assay-specific biases. Per donor, leukapheresis produced somewhere between about 0.85 and 9.5 billion PBMCs.

Using the deep immunoSEQ assay, TCR CDR3 regions were amplified from genomic DNA by multiplex PCR. Genomic DNA extracted from each cell subset was distributed evenly over all wells of several immunoSEQ 96-well plates, and each plate served as one replicate. For unsorted PBMC, roughly 300 ng of genomic DNA, equivalent to roughly 30,000 T cell genomes, went into each replicate PCR. Unsorted PBMC genomic DNA was sequenced across ten immunoSEQ deep assay plates. The purified libraries were quantified using a Qubit 3.0 fluorometer, sized with a Bioanalyzer 2100, and then quantified again using the KAPA Library Quantification kit. Every immunoSEQ 96-well plate was sequenced on a dedicated single-read 150-cycle Illumina NextSeq 550 flow cell. The original pipeline was this. Because the immunoSEQ output included only junctional sequences and no quality scores, the filtering could not be the same as the filtering used for full-length reads. To assign V/J genes and CDR3, sequences were annotated using PyIR, a Python wrapper for IgBLAST v1.9, with IMGT germline references. Reads with weak V/J assignments (E-value above 1e-6), missing CDR3, stop codons, out-of-frame junctions, or ambiguous translated residues were removed. A V3J clonotype was defined by an identical inferred V gene, J gene, and CDR3 amino acid sequence. Percentage overlap between repertoires was calculated by dividing the number of shared unique clonotypes by the size of the smaller repertoire. Richness of each repertoire was evaluated using RTK rarefaction, the Chao1 estimator, and Recon v2.1 estimates of unobserved clonotypes. TCRdb limited this immuneACCESS table to in-frame rearrangements with V and J called. A share of clones is missing; checked studies link under half to unresolved V genes, and the rest is unexplained. That table supplies the V and J calls and clone size; D and trimming were determined from the DNA. For this sample there are around 450,000 clones; roughly three quarters appear just once. Of the sample, less than 15% is held by the ten largest clones.

The donors were healthy, HIV-negative adults who had no recently reported acute infections or vaccinations. Only Caucasian adults living in Nashville, Tennessee, USA were represented among the donors. In the unsorted samples, 85 million to 100 million PBMCs were counted, and genomic DNA was extracted using the QIAamp DNA Blood Mini kit. Blood was obtained by leukapheresis, after which PBMCs were separated by Ficoll-Histopaque density gradient centrifugation and cryopreserved in liquid nitrogen vapor phase. For this clone: Its antigen is still unknown. Within one base of it there is no much larger clone, and no base qualities were kept.

Here is what the overall study found, with its caveats: Sampling was restricted to blood, and TCR repertoires in tissues likely differ from the TCR repertoires found in blood. The genetic and exposure-history diversity represented was limited by the small number of donors. Pairwise subsampling indicated that sequencing depth was expected to affect the degree of clonotype sharing among donors.

Specimen: PBMCs. The receptor comes from a woman aged 40 to 55 in good health. Some clones in this sample may be carry-over from other donors' samples.

The sequence in DNA is TGTGCCAGCAGCCGGGACGTAGAGACCCAGTACTTC. This encodes CASSRDVETQYF. The chain is encoded by TRBV7-9 joined to TRBJ2-5; the D gene is possibly TRBD1 or TRBD2, each agreeing over 5 bases. V gives up 5 bases and J gives up 4 bases, and the segment between their germline ends measures 8 bases. Counted from cysteine to phenylalanine, this CDR3 has 12 amino acids. The DNA shown is the 36-base CDR3, in frame from base 1. CDR1 and CDR2, per the germline V gene (reference sequence), are SEHNR and FQNEAQ.